Each of the 18 T cell receptor beta chains below was sequenced from the same sample in a study of T cell responses to AZD1222 COVID-19 vaccine. TCRdb keeps only in-frame clones here, not all; method: immunoSEQ multiplex PCR. The sample yields 110,000 to 150,000 clones, approximately 83% seen once. The specimen comprised peripheral blood, sampled on day 0 of AZD1222 vaccination. These receptors came from an adult in good health.

The rearrangement uses TRBV4-1 and TRBJ1-1; 7 bases map to TRBD1. V shed 0 bases and J 5 bases; nucleotides not matched to a gene: 9. CDR3 length: 16 amino acids. Germline V lookup: CDR1 MGHRA, CDR2 YSYEKL. The CDR3 region is CASSQESLAQGTEAFF. CDR3 DNA: TGCGCCAGCAGCCAAGAGTCCTTGGCACAGGGGACTGAAGCTTTCTTT.

The chain couples TRBV12-5 to TRBJ2-3; 8 bases match TRBD2. The V gene's germline CDR1 is LGHNT and CDR2 FRNRAP. J lost 0 bases, V lost 1 base, and 6 bases had no gene match. The CDR3 runs 17 residues. The CDR3 DNA follows: TGTGCTAGTGGTTTGGCCGCGCAGCGGGGGAGCACAGATACGCAGTATTTT. The encoded protein is CASGLAAQRGSTDTQYF.

About this clone itself: Distinct nucleotide sequences in the sample also encode this CDR3. The DNA for the CDR3 is TGTGCCAGCAGGGGCTATGGCTACACCTTC. The encoded protein is CASRGYGYTF. The V call is TRBV12-3 or TRBV12-4, the J call TRBJ1-2; no clear D gene. The CDR3 consists of 10 residues. Trimming left V 6 bases short and J 4 bases short, with 3 bases between.

This clone was seen only once. This chain uses TRBV18 with TRBJ2-2; 8 bases are shared with TRBD2. V lost 3 bases, J lost 0 bases, and 6 bases stayed unmatched. The CDR3 spans 17 residues. Germline V gene lookup returns CDR1 KGHSH and CDR2 LQKENI. The CDR3: CASSPRGVSANTGELFF. In DNA, the CDR3 is TGTGCCAGCTCACCGCGGGGGGTCTCCGCGAACACCGGGGAGCTGTTTTTT.

This chain uses TRBV27 with TRBJ1-5; D is ambiguous. In germline, CDR1 is MNHEY, CDR2 SMNVEV (reference sequence). V dropped 10 bases and J dropped 9 bases, with 22 bases sitting between them. This CDR3 contains 14 residues. CDR3 region: CAMAHQSPGRPQHF. DNA of the CDR3: TGTGCCATGGCGCACCAATCCCCCGGCCGGCCCCAGCATTTT.

The chain combines TRBV28 with TRBJ1-1, with 8 positions matching TRBD1. Looked up from germline, CDR1 is MDHEN and CDR2 is SYDVKM. This CDR3 is 13 amino acids long. The junction had 7 bases not matched to a gene; V was cut back by 5 bases and J by 8 bases. The CDR3 nucleotides read TGTGCCAGCAGTCCAGGGACAGGTGAAGAAGCTTTCTTT. Encoded protein: CASSPGTGEEAFF.

The V call is TRBV5-1, the J call TRBJ1-1; TRBD1 is a possible D gene (5 bases). This CDR3 comprises 16 residues. Germline CDR1 SGHRS, CDR2 YFSETQ. Trimming took off 4 bases at V and 1 base at J, with 17 bases between the two ends. The CDR3 DNA is TGCGCCAGCAGCCTGGGGGGTGGATGGGAGAACACTGAAGCTTTCTTT. It encodes CASSLGGGWENTEAFF.

The chain uses TRBV28 and TRBJ1-2; D perhaps matches TRBD1 (6 bases). Germline V CDR1 and CDR2: MDHEN, SYDVKM. The CDR3 runs 18 residues. Trimming stripped 5 bases from V and 0 bases from J, with 22 bases between. Here the CDR3 reads CASSADSFFISSNYGYTF. CDR3 DNA sequence: TGTGCCAGCAGTGCGGACAGCTTCTTCATTTCTTCTAACTATGGCTACACCTTC.

This chain joins TRBV10-1 and TRBJ2-7; no definite D call. Trimming removed 2 bases at V and 2 bases at J, with 7 bases between. Germline CDR1 WNHNN, CDR2 SYGVQD (reference sequence). CDR3 length equals 13 residues. CDR3 residues: CASSEAGPYEQYF. The DNA for the CDR3 is TGCGCCAGCAGTGAGGCAGGACCCTACGAGCAGTACTTC.

This chain joins TRBV18 and TRBJ1-3; 9 bases align to TRBD1. The CDR3 spans 16 residues. Germline V CDR1 and CDR2: KGHSH, LQKENI. V lost 2 bases to trimming and J lost 2 bases; unmatched junction nucleotides: 4. The CDR3 DNA sequence: TGTGCCAGCTCACCAGAACAGGGGGCGACTGGAAACACCATATATTTT. Its translation is CASSPEQGATGNTIYF.

V usage is TRBV6-5 and J usage is TRBJ1-6, with D possibly TRBD1 on 6 matching bases. Trimming took 8 bases from V and 7 from J, leaving 15 bases between them. CDR1 MNHEY and CDR2 SVGAGI come from the germline V gene. CDR3 length: 14 residues. CDR3 in amino acids: CASATGWRNSPLHF. CDR3 bases: TGTGCCAGCGCCACAGGGTGGCGGAATTCACCCCTCCACTTT.

CDR3 bases: TGCGCCAGCAGCCAAGATCGGGGAGGGCCCACCGGGGAGCTGTTTTTT. Protein: CASSQDRGGPTGELFF. This chain uses TRBV4-1 with TRBJ2-2, with 7 bases matching TRBD2. The V and J ends lost 0 bases and 4 bases, in that order; junction bases with no gene match: 5. Germline CDR1 is MGHRA and CDR2 is YSYEKL. This CDR3 has 16 amino acids.

This clone was recorded once. This chain connects TRBV12-3 or TRBV12-4 to TRBJ1-2; 7 nucleotides agree with TRBD1. J lost 8 bases, V lost 6 bases, and 6 bases had no gene match. The CDR3 length is 12 residues. The CDR3 coding sequence is TGTGCCAGCAGGGGTGGGACAGACGGCTACACCTTC. As protein: CASRGGTDGYTF.

The chain is built from TRBV2 and TRBJ1-1; possible D gene TRBD1, 6 bases. Germline CDR1 and CDR2: SNHLY and FYNNEI. The CDR3 totals 15 residues. V was shortened by 6 bases and J by 5 bases, with 19 bases between the two germline ends. CDR3 amino acids: CASSVQGPGQTEAFF. CDR3 nucleotides: TGTGCCAGCAGCGTACAGGGCCCAGGGCAAACTGAAGCTTTCTTT.

The chain recombines TRBV9 with TRBJ2-3; D not resolved. V lost 0 bases, J lost 7 bases, and 12 bases lay in between. CDR1 SGDLS and CDR2 YYNGEE come from the germline V gene. The CDR3 sequence is 14 residues long. CDR3 nucleotide sequence: TGTGCCAGCAGCGTAGCGAGCGACCAGCATACGCAGTATTTT. Protein sequence: CASSVASDQHTQYF. Drawing the rest from reference TRBV9 and TRBJ2-3, the complete variable domain is DSGVTQTPKHLITATGQRVTLRCSPRSGDLSVYWYQQSLDQGLQFLIQYYNGEERAKGNILERFSAQQFPDLHSELNLSSLELGDSALYFCASSVASDQHTQYFGPGTRLTVL.

This chain connects TRBV5-4 to TRBJ2-7; D unclear. CDR1 is SGHNT, CDR2 YYREEE, per germline (reference sequence). V lost 1 base to trimming and J lost 2 bases, with 16 bases between them. The CDR3 totals 16 residues. The CDR3 DNA reads as TGTGCCAGCAGCTTGAAATGGAGCGCTCAAACCTACGAGCAGTACTTC. It codes for CASSLKWSAQTYEQYF.

The V call is TRBV27, the J call TRBJ2-1; no definite D call. Trimming took off 2 bases at V and 4 bases at J, with 3 bases between the two ends. The CDR3 loop spans 12 amino acids. CDR1 and CDR2 from the germline V gene are MNHEY and SMNVEV (reference sequence). The chain's CDR3 is CASSLDYNEQFF. CDR3 bases: TGTGCCAGCAGTTTAGATTACAATGAGCAGTTCTTC.

The chain employs TRBV28 and TRBJ2-6; 8 bases align to TRBD1. Trimming took 7 bases from V and 1 from J; bases not matched to a gene: 6. Germline values: CDR1 MDHEN, CDR2 SYDVKM. The CDR3 covers 16 residues. DNA for the CDR3: TGTGCCAGCAAATGGACAGGGAGTTCTGGGGCCAACGTCCTGACTTTC. This codes for CASKWTGSSGANVLTF.